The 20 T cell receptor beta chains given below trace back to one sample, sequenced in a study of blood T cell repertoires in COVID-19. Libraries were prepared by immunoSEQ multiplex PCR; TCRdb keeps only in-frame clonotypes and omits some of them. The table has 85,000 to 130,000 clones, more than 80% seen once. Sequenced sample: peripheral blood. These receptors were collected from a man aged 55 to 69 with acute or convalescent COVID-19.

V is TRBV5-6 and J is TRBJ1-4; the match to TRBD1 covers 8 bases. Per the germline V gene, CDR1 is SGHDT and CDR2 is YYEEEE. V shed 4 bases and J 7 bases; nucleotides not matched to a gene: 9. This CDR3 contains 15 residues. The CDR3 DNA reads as TGTGCCAGCAGCGCCTCCGGGACAGGCCGTGAAAAACTGTTTTTT. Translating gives CASSASGTGREKLFF.

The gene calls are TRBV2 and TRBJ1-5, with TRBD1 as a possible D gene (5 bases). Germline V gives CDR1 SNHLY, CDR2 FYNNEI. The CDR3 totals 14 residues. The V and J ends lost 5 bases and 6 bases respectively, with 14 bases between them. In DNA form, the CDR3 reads TGTGCCAGCAGTCCGGGACTCCCGGGTCAGCCCCAGCATTTT. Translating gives CASSPGLPGQPQHF.

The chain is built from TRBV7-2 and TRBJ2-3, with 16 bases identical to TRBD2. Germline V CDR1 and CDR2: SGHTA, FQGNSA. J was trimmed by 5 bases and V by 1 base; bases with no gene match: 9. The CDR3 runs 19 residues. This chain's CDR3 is CASSLGGGLAGGPKDTQYF. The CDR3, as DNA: TGTGCCAGCAGCTTAGGTGGGGGACTAGCGGGAGGGCCTAAAGATACGCAGTATTTT.

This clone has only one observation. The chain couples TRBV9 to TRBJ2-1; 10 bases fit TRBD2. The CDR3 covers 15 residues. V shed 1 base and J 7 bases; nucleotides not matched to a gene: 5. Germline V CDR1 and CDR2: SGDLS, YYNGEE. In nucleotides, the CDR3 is TGTGCCAGCAGCGTACTAGCGGGAGTGAGGAATGAGCAGTTCTTC. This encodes CASSVLAGVRNEQFF.

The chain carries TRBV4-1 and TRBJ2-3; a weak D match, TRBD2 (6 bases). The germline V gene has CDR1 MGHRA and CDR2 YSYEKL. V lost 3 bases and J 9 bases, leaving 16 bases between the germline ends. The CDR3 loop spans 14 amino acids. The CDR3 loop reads CASSQTPGTRTQYF. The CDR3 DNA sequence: TGCGCCAGCAGCCAGACCCCAGGGACTCGGACGCAGTATTTT.

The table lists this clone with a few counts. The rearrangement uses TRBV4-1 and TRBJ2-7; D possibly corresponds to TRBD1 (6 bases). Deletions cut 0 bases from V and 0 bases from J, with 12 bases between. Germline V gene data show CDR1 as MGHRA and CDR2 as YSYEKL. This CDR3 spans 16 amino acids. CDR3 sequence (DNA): TGCGCCAGCAGCCAAGAACCGACAGGAAGCTCCTACGAGCAGTACGTC. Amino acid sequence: CASSQEPTGSSYEQYV.

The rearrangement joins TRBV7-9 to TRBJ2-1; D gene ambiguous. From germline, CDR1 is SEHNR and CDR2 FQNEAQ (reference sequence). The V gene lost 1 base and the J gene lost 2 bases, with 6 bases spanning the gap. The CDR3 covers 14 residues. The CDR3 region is CASSLDTTYNEQFF. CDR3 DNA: TGTGCCAGCAGCTTAGATACTACCTACAATGAGCAGTTCTTC.

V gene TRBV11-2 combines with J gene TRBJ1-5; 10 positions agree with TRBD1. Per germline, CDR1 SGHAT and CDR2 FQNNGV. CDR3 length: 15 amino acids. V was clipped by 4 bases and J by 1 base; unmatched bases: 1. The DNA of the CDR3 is TGTGCCAGCAGCTGGGGACAGGGGAGCAATCAGCCCCAGCATTTT. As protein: CASSWGQGSNQPQHF.

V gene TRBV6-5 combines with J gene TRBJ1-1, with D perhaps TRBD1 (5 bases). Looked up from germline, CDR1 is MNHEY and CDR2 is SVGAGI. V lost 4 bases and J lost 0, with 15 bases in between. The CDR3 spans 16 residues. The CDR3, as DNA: TGTGCCAGCAGTTCTGCCCCGGGGGGGATGAACACTGAAGCTTTCTTT. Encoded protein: CASSSAPGGMNTEAFF.

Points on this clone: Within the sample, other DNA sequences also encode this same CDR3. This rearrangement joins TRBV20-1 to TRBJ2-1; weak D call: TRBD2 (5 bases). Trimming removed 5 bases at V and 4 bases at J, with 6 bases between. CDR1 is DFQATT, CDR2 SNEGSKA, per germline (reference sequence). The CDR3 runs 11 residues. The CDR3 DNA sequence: TGCAGTGCTGGCGGGTACAATGAGCAGTTCTTC. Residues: CSAGGYNEQFF.

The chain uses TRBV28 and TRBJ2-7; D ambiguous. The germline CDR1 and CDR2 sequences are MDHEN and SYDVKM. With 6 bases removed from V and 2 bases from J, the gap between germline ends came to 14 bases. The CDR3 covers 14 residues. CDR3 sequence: CASSLNHRAYEQYV. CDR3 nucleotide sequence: TGTGCCAGCAGCCTAAACCACAGAGCCTACGAGCAGTACGTC.

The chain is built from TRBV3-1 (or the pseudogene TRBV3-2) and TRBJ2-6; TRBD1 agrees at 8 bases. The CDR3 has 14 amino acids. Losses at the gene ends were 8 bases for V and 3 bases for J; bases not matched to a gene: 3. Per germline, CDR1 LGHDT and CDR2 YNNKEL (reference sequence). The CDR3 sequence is CASGQGYGANVLTF. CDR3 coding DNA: TGTGCCAGCGGACAGGGTTATGGGGCCAACGTCCTGACTTTC.

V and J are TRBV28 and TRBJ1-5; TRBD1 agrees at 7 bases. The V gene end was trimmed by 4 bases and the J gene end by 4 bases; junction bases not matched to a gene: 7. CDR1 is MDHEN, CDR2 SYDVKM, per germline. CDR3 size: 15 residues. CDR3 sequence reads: CASSSGAGGNQPQHF. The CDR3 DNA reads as TGTGCCAGCAGTTCCGGGGCAGGGGGGAATCAGCCCCAGCATTTT. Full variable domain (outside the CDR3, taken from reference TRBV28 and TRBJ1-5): DVKVTQSSRYLVKRTGEKVFLECVQDMDHENMFWYRQDPGLGLRLIYFSYDVKMKEKGDIPEGYSVSREKKERFSLILESASTNQTSMYLCASSSGAGGNQPQHFGDGTRLSIL.

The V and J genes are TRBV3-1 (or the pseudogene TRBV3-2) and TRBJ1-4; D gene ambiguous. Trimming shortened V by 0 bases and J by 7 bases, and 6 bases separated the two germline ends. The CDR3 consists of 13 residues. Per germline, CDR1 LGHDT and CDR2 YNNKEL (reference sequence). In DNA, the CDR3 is TGTGCCAGCAGCCAAGACCGTTTTGAAAAACTGTTTTTT. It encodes CASSQDRFEKLFF.

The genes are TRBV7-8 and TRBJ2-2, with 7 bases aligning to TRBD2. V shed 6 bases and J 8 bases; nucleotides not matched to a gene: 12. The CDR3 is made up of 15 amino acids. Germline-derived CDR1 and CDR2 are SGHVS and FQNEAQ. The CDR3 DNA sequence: TGTGCCAGCAGGTCCCGGGCGGGAGTCGGGGGGGAGCTGTTTTTT. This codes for CASRSRAGVGGELFF.

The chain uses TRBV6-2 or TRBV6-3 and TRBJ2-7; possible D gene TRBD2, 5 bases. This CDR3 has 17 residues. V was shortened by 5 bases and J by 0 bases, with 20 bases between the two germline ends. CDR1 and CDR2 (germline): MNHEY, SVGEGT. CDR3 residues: CASSHHRGLTTSYEQYF. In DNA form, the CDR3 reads TGTGCCAGCAGTCATCACAGAGGGCTGACTACCTCCTACGAGCAGTACTTC.

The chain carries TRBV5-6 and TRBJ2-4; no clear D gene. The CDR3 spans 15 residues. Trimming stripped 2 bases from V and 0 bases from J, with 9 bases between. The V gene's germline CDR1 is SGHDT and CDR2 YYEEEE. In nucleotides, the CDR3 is TGTGCCAGCAGCTTCCTCAGGCTAGCCAAAAACATTCAGTACTTC. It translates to CASSFLRLAKNIQYF.

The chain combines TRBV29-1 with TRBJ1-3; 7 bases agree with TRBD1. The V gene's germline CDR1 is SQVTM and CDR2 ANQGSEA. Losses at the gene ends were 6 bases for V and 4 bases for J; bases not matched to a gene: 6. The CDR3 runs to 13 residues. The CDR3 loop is CSVGQSIGNTIYF. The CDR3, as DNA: TGCAGCGTGGGACAGAGCATAGGAAACACCATATATTTT.

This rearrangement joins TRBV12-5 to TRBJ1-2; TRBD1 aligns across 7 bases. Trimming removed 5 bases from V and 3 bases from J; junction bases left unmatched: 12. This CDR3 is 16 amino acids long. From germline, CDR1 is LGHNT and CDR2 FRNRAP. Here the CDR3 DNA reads TGTGCTAGTGGTCCCCATCGACAGGGAGCGGACTATGGCTACACCTTC. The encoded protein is CASGPHRQGADYGYTF.

The CDR3 sequence is CASSQTSGPQETQYF. The CDR3 nucleotides are TGCGCCAGCAGCCAAACTAGCGGACCACAAGAGACCCAGTACTTC. This chain joins TRBV4-3 and TRBJ2-5; 8 bases fit TRBD2. J gave up 2 bases and V 2 bases, and 4 bases lay outside the gene matches. This CDR3 region has 15 residues. Germline V gene lookup returns CDR1 LGHNA and CDR2 YSLEER.